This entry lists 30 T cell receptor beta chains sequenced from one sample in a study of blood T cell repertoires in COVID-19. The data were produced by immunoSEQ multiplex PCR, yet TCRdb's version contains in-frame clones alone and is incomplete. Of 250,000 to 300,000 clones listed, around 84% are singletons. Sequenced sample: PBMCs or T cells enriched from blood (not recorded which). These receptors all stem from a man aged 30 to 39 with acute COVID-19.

The DNA for the CDR3 is TGTGCCACCAGTCGTATCCGGGGTGGGAATTCACCCCTCCACTTT. It codes for CATSRIRGGNSPLHF. The chain carries TRBV15 and TRBJ1-6, with D hard to call. The CDR3 is 15 amino acids. V lost 6 bases, J lost 7 bases, and 16 bases lay in between. Germline V CDR1 and CDR2: LNHNV, YYDKDF (reference sequence).

CDR3 sequence: CASGLERESDTQYF. The CDR3, as DNA: TGTGCTAGTGGTTTGGAGCGGGAGTCAGATACGCAGTATTTT. The gene calls are TRBV12-5 and TRBJ2-3, with 8 nucleotides matching TRBD2. The V and J ends lost 1 base and 4 bases, in that order; junction bases with no gene match: 1. The germline gives CDR1 LGHNT, CDR2 FRNRAP. The CDR3 runs 14 residues.

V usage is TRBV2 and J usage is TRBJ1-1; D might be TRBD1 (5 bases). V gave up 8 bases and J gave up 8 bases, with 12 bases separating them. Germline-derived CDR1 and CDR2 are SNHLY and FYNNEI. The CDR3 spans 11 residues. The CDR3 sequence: CASGWGREAFF. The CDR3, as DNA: TGTGCCAGCGGTTGGGGGAGGGAAGCTTTCTTT.

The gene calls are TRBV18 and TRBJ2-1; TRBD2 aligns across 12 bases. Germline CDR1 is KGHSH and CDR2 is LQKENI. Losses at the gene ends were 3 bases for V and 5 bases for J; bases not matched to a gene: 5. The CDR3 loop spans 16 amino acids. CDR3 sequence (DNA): TGTGCCAGCTCACCGTCTAGGACTAGCGGGGACAATGAGCAGTTCTTC. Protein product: CASSPSRTSGDNEQFF.

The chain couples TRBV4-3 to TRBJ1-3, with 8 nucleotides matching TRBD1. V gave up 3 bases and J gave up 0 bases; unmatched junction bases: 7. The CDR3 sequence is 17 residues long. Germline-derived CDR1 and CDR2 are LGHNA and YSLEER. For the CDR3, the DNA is TGCGCCAGCAGCCAGAAACCACAGGGGGACTCTGGAAACACCATATATTTT. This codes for CASSQKPQGDSGNTIYF.

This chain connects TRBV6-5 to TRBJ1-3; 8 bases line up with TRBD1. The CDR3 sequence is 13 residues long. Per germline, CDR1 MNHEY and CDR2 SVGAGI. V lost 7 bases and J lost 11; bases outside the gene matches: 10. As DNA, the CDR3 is TGTGCCAGCAAAATAGGACAGGGTAGCGCCATATATTTT. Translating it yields CASKIGQGSAIYF.

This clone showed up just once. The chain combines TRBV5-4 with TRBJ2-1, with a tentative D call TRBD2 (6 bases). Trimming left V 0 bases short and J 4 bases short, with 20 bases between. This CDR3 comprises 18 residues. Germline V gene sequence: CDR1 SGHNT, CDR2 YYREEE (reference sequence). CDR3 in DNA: TGTGCCAGCAGCTTGGGGGGACCGGCGGGGAGGAGGTACAATGAGCAGTTCTTC. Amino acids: CASSLGGPAGRRYNEQFF.

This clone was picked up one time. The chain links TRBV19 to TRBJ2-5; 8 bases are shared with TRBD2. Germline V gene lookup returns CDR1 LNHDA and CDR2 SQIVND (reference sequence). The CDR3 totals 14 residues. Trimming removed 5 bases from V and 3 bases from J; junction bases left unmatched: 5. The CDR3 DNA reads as TGTGCCAGTAGTGTCACTAGCGGTAAAGAGACCCAGTACTTC. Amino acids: CASSVTSGKETQYF.

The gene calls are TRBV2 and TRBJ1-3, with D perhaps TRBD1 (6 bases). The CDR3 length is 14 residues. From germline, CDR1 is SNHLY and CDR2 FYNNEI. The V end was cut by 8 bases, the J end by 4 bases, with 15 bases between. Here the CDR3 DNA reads TGTGCCAGCCTTAGGGGGAATCCCGGAAACACCATATATTTT. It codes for CASLRGNPGNTIYF.

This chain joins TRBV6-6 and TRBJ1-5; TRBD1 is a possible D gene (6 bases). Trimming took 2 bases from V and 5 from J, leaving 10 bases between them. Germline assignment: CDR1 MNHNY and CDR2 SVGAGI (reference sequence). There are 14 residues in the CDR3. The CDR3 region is CASSYTQGDQPQHF. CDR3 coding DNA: TGTGCCAGCAGTTACACACAGGGCGATCAGCCCCAGCATTTT.

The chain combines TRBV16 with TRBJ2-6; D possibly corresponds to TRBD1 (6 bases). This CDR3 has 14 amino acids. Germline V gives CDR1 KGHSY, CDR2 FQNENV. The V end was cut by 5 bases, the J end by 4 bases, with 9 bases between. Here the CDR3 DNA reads TGTGCCAGCAGCGGGACACGCGGGGCCAACGTCCTGACTTTC. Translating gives CASSGTRGANVLTF.

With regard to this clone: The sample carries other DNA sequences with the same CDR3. The CDR3, as DNA: TGTGCCAGCAGCTCCGGGACACGGAACACCGGGGAGCTGTTTTTT. It yields the protein CASSSGTRNTGELFF. The chain employs TRBV5-4 and TRBJ2-2, with D possibly matching TRBD1 (6 bases). The V end was cut by 3 bases, the J end by 1 base, with 10 bases between. CDR3 length equals 15 residues. CDR1 and CDR2 from the germline V gene are SGHNT and YYREEE (reference sequence). Supplemented by reference TRBV5-4 and TRBJ2-2, the full variable domain reads ETGVTQSPTHLIKTRGQQVTLRCSSQSGHNTVSWYQQALGQGPQFIFQYYREEENGRGNFPPRFSGLQFPNYSSELNVNALELDDSALYLCASSSGTRNTGELFFGEGSRLTVL.

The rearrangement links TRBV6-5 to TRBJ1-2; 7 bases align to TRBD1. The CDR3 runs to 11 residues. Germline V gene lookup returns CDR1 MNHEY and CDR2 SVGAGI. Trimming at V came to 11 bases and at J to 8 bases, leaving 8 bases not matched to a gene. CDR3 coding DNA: TGTGCCGAAACAGGGGCGGAGGGCTACACCTTC. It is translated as CAETGAEGYTF.

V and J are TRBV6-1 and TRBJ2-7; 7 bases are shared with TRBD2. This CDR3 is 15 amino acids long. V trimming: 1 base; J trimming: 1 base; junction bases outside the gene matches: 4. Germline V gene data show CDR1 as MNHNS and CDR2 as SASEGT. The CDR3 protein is CASSEDTSESYEQYV. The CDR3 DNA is TGTGCCAGCAGTGAAGACACTAGCGAGTCCTACGAGCAGTACGTC.

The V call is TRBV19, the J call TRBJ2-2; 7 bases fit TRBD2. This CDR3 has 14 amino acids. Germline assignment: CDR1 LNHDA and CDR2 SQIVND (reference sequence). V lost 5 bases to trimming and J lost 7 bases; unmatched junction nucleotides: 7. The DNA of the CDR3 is TGTGCCAGTAGTCTGGCAGCGGGAAGCGGGGAGCTGTTTTTT. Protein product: CASSLAAGSGELFF.

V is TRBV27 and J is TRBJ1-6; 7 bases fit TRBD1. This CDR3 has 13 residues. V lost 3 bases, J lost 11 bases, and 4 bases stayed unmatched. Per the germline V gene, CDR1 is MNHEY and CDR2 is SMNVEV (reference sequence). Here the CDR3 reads CASSLSGGPPLHF. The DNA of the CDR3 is TGTGCCAGCAGTTTGTCAGGGGGTCCACCCCTCCACTTT.

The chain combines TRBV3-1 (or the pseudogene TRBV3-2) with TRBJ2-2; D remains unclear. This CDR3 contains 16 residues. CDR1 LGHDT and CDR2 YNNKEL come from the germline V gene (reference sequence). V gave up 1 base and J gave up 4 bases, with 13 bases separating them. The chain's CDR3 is CASSQVPESTTGELFF. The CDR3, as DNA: TGTGCCAGCAGCCAAGTTCCCGAGTCCACCACCGGGGAGCTGTTTTTT.

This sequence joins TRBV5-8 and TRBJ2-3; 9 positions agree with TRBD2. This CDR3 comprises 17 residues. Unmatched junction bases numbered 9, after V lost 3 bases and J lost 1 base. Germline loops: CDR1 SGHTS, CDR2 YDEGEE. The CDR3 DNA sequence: TGTGCCAGCAGCTCCGCCGGACTAGCGTTCGGCACAGATACGCAGTATTTT. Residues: CASSSAGLAFGTDTQYF. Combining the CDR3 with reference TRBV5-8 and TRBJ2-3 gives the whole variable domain EAGVTQSPTHLIKTRGQQATLRCSPISGHTSVYWYQQALGLGLQFLLWYDEGEERNRGNFPPRFSGRQFPNYSSELNVNALELEDSALYLCASSSAGLAFGTDTQYFGPGTRLTVL.

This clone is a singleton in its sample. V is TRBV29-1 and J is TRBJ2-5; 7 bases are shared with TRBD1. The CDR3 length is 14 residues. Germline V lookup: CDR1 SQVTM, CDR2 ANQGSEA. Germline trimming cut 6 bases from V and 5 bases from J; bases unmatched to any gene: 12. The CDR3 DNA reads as TGCAGCGTCTATAGGACAGGCGCAGGGGAGACCCAGTACTTC. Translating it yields CSVYRTGAGETQYF.

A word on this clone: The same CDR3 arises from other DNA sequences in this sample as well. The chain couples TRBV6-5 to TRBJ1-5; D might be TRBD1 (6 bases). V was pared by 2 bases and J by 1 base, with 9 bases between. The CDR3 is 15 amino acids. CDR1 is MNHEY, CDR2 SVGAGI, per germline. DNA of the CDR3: TGTGCCAGCAGTTACGGGCAGGGGAGCAATCAGCCCCAGCATTTT. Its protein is CASSYGQGSNQPQHF.

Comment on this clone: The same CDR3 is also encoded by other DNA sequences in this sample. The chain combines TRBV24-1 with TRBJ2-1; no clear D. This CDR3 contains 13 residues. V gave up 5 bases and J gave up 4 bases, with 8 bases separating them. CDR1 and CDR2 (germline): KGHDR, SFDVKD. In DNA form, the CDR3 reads TGTGCCACCAGTGTTCCAGGATACAATGAGCAGTTCTTC. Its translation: CATSVPGYNEQFF.

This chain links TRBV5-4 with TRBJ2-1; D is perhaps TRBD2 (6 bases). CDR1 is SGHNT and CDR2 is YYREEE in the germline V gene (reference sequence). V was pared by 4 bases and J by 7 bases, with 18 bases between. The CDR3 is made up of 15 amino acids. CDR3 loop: CASSQHSGTNNEQFF. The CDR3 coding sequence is TGTGCCAGCAGCCAACATAGCGGCACAAATAATGAGCAGTTCTTC.

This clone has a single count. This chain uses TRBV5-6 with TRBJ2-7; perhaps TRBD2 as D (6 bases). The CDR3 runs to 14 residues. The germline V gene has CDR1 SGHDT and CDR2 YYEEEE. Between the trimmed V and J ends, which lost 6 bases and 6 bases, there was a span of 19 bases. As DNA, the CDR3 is TGTGCCAGCACCCGAGGAGGGATGTTCATCGAGCAGTACGTC. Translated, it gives CASTRGGMFIEQYV.

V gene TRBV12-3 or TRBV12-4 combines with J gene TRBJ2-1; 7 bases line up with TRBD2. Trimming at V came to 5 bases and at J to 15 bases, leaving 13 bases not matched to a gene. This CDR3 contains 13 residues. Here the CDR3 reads CASSPTTTSSTFF. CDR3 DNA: TGTGCCAGCAGTCCAACCACGACTAGCTCAACGTTCTTC.

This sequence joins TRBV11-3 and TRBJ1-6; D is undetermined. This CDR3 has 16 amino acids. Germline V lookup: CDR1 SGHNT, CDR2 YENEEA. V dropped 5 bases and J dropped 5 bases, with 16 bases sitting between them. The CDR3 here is CASSPSGGFDNSPLHF. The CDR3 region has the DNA TGTGCCAGCAGCCCGTCTGGAGGCTTCGATAATTCACCCCTCCACTTT.

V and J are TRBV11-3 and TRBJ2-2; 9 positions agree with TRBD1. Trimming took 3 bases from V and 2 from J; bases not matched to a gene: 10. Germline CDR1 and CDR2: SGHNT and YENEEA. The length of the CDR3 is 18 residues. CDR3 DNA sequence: TGTGCCAGCAGCTTCGCCTGGGACAGGGAGATTAACACCGGGGAGCTGTTTTTT. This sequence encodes CASSFAWDREINTGELFF.

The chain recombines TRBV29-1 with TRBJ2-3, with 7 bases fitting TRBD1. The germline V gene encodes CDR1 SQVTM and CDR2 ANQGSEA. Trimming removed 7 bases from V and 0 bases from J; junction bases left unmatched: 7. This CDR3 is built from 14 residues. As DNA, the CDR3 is TGCAGCGCGACCACAGGGGCTAGCACAGATACGCAGTATTTT. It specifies CSATTGASTDTQYF.

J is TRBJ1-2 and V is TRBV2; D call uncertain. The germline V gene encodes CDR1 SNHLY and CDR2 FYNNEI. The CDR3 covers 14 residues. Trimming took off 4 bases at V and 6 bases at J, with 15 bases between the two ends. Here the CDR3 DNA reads TGTGCCAGCAGTGTCAATCCTTTCCCGGATGGCTACACCTTC. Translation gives CASSVNPFPDGYTF.

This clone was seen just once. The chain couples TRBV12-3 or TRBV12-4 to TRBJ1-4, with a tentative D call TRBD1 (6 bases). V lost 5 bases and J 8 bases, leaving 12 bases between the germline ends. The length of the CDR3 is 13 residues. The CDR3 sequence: CASSTGLGEKLFF. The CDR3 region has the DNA TGTGCCAGCAGTACAGGGTTGGGCGAAAAACTGTTTTTT.

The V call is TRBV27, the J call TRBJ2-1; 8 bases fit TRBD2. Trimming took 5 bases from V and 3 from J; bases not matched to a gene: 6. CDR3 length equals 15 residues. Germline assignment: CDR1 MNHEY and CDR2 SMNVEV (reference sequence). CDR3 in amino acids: CASSRSGSVYNEQFF. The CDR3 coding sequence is TGTGCCAGCAGTCGGAGCGGGAGCGTCTACAATGAGCAGTTCTTC.